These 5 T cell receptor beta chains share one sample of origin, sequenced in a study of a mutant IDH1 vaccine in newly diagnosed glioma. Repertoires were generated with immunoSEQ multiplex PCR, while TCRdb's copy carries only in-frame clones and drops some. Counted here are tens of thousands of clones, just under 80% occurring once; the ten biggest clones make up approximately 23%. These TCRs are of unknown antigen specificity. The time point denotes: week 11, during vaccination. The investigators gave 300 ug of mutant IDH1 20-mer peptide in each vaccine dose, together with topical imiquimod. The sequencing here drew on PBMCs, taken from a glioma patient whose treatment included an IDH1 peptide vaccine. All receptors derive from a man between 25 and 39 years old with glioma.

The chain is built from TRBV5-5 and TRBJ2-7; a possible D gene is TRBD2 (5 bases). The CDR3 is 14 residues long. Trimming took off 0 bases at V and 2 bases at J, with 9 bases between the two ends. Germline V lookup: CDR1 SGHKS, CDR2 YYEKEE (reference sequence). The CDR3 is CASSLGGPTYEQYF. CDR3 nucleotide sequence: TGTGCCAGCAGCTTGGGCGGGCCAACCTACGAGCAGTACTTC.

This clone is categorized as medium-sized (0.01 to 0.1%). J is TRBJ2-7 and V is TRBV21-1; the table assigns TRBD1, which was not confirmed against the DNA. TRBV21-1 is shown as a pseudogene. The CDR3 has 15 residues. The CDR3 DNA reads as TGTGCCAGCTCGACAAGTCCCAGGATTGACTACGAGCAGTACTTC. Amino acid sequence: CASSTSPRIDYEQYF.

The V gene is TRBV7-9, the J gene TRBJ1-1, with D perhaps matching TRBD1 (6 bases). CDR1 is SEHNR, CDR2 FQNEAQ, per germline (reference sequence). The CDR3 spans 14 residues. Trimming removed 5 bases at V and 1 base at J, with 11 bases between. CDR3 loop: CASSLGQQNTEAFF. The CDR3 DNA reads TGTGCCAGCAGCCTAGGACAGCAGAACACTGAAGCTTTCTTT.

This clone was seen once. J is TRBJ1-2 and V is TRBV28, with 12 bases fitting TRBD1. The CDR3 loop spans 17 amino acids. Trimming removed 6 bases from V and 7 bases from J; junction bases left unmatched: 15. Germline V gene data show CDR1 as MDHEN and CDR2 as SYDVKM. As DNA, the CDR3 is TGTGCCAGCAGAAGTATCCTACCGGGACAGGGGGCCGGTGGCTACACCTTC. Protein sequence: CASRSILPGQGAGGYTF.

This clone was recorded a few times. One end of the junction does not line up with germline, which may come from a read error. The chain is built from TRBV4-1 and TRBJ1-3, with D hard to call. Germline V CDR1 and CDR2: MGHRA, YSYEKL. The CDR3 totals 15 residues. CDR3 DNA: TGCGCCAGCAGCCCGACGGGAAGCTCTAGAAACACCATATATTTT. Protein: CASSPTGSSRNTIYF.